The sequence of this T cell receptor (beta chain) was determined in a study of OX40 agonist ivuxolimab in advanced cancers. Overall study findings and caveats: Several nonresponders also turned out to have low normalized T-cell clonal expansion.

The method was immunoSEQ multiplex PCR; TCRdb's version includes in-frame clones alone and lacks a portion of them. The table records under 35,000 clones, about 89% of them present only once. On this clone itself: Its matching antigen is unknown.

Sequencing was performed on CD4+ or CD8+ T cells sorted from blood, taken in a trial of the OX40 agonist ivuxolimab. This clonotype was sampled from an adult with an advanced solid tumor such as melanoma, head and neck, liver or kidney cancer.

CDR3 sequence reads: CASSSHGGRTSGSLSEQFF. In nucleotides, the CDR3 is TGTGCCAGCAGCTCCCATGGGGGGCGGACTAGCGGGAGCTTAAGTGAGCAGTTCTTC. The chain couples TRBV7-6 to TRBJ2-1; 13 positions match TRBD2. The CDR3 length is 19 residues. J lost 9 bases, V lost 4 bases, and 18 bases had no gene match. CDR1 and CDR2 (germline): SGHVS, FNYEAQ.